Detailed here is one T cell receptor beta chain. Its antigen specificity is not known. No much larger clonotype is one base removed from it; base qualities were not supplied. This record belongs to a study of CD8 T cells in Susac syndrome (dated by TCRdb to the late 2010s). About the full investigation: Of the Susac syndrome patients who were sequenced, 5 or 6 had clinically active disease and 8 or 9 were in clinical remission. At blood withdrawal, Susac syndrome patients were either therapy-naive, taking corticosteroids (in some cases with IVIg as well), or taking IVIg alone. The study used repertoire sequencing to test whether antigen drove CD8+ T cell activation and differentiation in Susac syndrome. Clonality of the CD8+ T cell repertoire was compared between more than 9 healthy donors, around 14 Susac syndrome patients and 15 multiple sclerosis patients.

Peripheral blood CD8+ and CD4+ T cells from healthy donors, Susac syndrome patients and multiple sclerosis patients were profiled by high-throughput TCR beta sequencing. The Susac syndrome patients fulfilled recently defined diagnostic criteria for definite or probable disease. Bulk CD8+ and CD4+ T cells were purified by magnetic negative isolation, whereas CD8+ TEMRA cells were enriched by FACS. Blood was collected in EDTA tubes and processed within 24 hours, with PBMCs isolated through density gradient centrifugation. PBMCs intended for TCR sequencing were cryopreserved in liquid nitrogen and thawed later in a water bath at 37 degrees C. A purity of at least 90% was achieved for sorted or isolated CD4+, CD8+ and CD8+ TEMRA cells. General conclusions and limits of the study: Roughly 15 and five Susac-specific public clones were found in the total CD8+ and CD8+ TEMRA repertoires, respectively. The number of individuals in the TCR sequencing and HLA analysis was recognized as being relatively small. CD8+ repertoires in Susac syndrome showed clonal expansion, which was highest in CD8+ TEMRA cells and was greater in clinically active patients than in remitting patients.

RNA was extracted using the RNeasy kit, and about 0.5 to 1 ug of the RNA was reverse transcribed with random hexamers. The immunoSEQ multiplex PCR assay, covering 54 Vbeta and 13 Jbeta segments, was used to amplify TCR beta CDR3 regions. PCR amplification bias was corrected using a synthetic template baseline for primer optimization and computational correction. As for how the authors treated the data: Only productive sequences were kept, with reads annotated to V, D and J genes according to IMGT and analyzed in immunoSEQ Analyzer. Clonality was calculated as one minus the Shannon entropy normalized by log2 of the number of productive unique sequences. Public and private clones were assessed among the 100 most prevalent clones of each patient and control. Clones were defined as Susac-specific if absent from the healthy and MS cohorts, from 1052 published viral clones and from other ImmuneACCESS disease sequences. TCRdb's own reprocessing of the public reads used fastp at Q25 and MiXCR and kept productive beta chains. All rows with the same CDR3 protein become a single entry with the most common DNA and genes. In this record, the V and J calls reflect TCRdb's handling and not the investigators' own analysis. Recorded for this sample are tens of thousands of distinct CDR3 sequences; 85% to 95% of them occurred a single time. The leading ten clones occupy approximately 0.48% of the sample.

Here V drops 5 bases and J drops 6 bases, and the junction holds 1 base not matched to any gene. Measured from the cysteine to the phenylalanine, the CDR3 is 12 residues long. This entry keeps only the CDR3 DNA: 36 bases, framed from base 1. CDR1 LNHDA and CDR2 SQIVND are derived from the germline V gene (reference sequence). The V gene is TRBV19 and the J gene is TRBJ1-2; 9 bases in the junction line up with TRBD1. Material: CD8+ T cells from PBMCs. This receptor was taken from a human donor with Susac syndrome. CDR3 reads: CASSWDRDGYTF. The DNA sequence reads TGTGCCAGTAGTTGGGACAGGGATGGCTACACCTTC. Reference TRBV19 and TRBJ1-2 proteins supply the regions before and after the CDR3; the full variable domain is: DGGITQSPKYLFRKEGQNVTLSCEQNLNHDAMYWYRQDPGQGLRLIYYSQIVNDFQKGDIAEGYSVSREKKESFPLTVTSAQKNPTAFYLCASSWDRDGYTFGSGTRLTVV.